The rows below give T cell receptor beta chains drawn from one sample of a study of blood T cell repertoires in COVID-19. Using immunoSEQ multiplex PCR, the repertoire was profiled, and TCRdb retains in-frame clones only, with some absent. The sample lists tens of thousands of clones, approximately 80% occurring once. Sequencing was performed on peripheral blood. These receptors all stem from a man aged 55 to 69 with acute or convalescent COVID-19. The CDR3 runs from the conserved cysteine through the conserved F or W. A D gene is named only where the DNA matches it firmly.

J gene | V gene | D gene | CDR3 DNA | CDR3 protein
TRBJ1-5 | TRBV5-1 | TRBD1 | TGCGCCAGCAGGCCGGACAGGGACGAACAGCCCCAGCATTTT | CASRPDRDEQPQHF
TRBJ2-7 | TRBV6-5 | - | TGTGCCACCGACAGTTACTACGAGCAGTACTTC | CATDSYYEQYF
TRBJ2-2 | TRBV7-3 | - | TGTGCCAGCAGCCCAGCCCGACAGGAAAGGACCGGGGAGCTGTTTTTT | CASSPARQERTGELFF
TRBJ1-5 | TRBV28 | - | TGTGCCAGCCGGGGGGTAAATCAGCCCCAGCATTTT | CASRGVNQPQHF
TRBJ1-6 | TRBV7-8 | TRBD1 | TGTGCCAGCAGCCCGGGACAGAATTCACCCCTCCACTTT | CASSPGQNSPLHF
TRBJ2-1 | TRBV6-5 | - | TGTGCCAGCAACTCGTTAGGGGGGGAGTACAATGAGCAGTTCTTC | CASNSLGGEYNEQFF
TRBJ1-2 | TRBV7-9 | - | TGTGCCAGCAGTCTCGACAGTAATTATTATGGCTACACCTTC | CASSLDSNYYGYTF
TRBJ1-1 | TRBV30 | - | TGTGCCTGTGGAGGTACAGCGGTTGAAGCTTTCTTT | CACGGTAVEAFF
TRBJ2-1 | TRBV6-5 | TRBD2 | TGTGCCAGCAGTAAACCGGGACTACAGTTCTTC | CASSKPGLQFF
TRBJ1-1 | TRBV2 | - | TGTGCCAGCAGTGAAGCCGGGGACTACACTGAAGCTTTCTTT | CASSEAGDYTEAFF
TRBJ2-5 | TRBV19 | TRBD2 | TGTGCCAGTAGTATAGGAAGCGGGGCGGAGACCCAGTACTTC | CASSIGSGAETQYF